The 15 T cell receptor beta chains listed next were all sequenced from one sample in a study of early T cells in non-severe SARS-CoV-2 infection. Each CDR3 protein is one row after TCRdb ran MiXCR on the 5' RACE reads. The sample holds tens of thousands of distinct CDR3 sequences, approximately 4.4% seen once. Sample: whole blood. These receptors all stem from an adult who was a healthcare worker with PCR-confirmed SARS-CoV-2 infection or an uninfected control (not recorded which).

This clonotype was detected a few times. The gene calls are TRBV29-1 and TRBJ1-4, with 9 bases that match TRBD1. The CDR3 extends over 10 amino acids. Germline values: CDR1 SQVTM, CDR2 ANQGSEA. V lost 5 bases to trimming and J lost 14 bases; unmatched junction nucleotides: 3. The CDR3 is CSVRQGDLFF. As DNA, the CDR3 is TGCAGCGTTCGACAGGGGGATCTGTTTTTT. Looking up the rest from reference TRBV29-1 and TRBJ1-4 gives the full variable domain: SAVISQKPSRDICQRGTSLTIQCQVDSQVTMMFWYRQQPGQSLTLIATANQGSEATYESGFVIDKFPISRPNLTFSTLTVSNMSPEDSSIYLCSVRQGDLFFGSGTQLSVL.

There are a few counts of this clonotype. Written as DNA, the CDR3 is TGTGCCAGCAGCGCCACCGCCGAAGACACCGGGGAGCTGTTTTTT. It is translated as CASSATAEDTGELFF. The chain links TRBV6-4 to TRBJ2-2; D call uncertain. Germline values: CDR1 MRHNA, CDR2 SNTAGT. The CDR3 extends over 15 amino acids. Trimming removed 6 bases from V and 3 bases from J, with 14 bases in between.

The CDR3 DNA follows: TGTGCCAGCAACCGGGACGCCACAGATACGCAGTATTTT. Translation: CASNRDATDTQYF. The chain combines TRBV6-5 with TRBJ2-3; tentatively, D is TRBD1 or TRBD2 (5 bases each). Trimming removed 7 bases from V and 2 bases from J, with 10 bases in between. The germline CDR1 and CDR2 sequences are MNHEY and SVGAGI. This CDR3 is 13 amino acids long.

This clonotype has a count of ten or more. CDR3 sequence: CASSRERGMNTEAFF. CDR3 DNA sequence: TGTGCCAGCAGTCGCGAGCGGGGGATGAACACTGAAGCTTTCTTT. This chain links TRBV6-1 with TRBJ1-1, with D possibly matching TRBD1 (5 bases). The CDR3 consists of 15 residues. Germline lookup yields CDR1 MNHNS and CDR2 SASEGT. The V end lost 5 bases, the J end lost 0 bases, and 13 bases lay between the germline ends.

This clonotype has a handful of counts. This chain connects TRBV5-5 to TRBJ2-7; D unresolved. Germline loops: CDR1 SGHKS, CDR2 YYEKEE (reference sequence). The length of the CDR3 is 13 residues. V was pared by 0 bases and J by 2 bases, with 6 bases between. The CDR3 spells CASSLDGTYEQYF. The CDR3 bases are TGTGCCAGCAGCTTGGACGGAACCTACGAGCAGTACTTC.

The CDR3 coding sequence is TGTGCCAGCAACTGGGGAGTTTTAATGAACACTGAAGCTTTCTTT. Translated, it gives CASNWGVLMNTEAFF. The chain recombines TRBV27 with TRBJ1-1; D unclear. V lost 7 bases and J lost 0, with 15 bases in between. Germline V gene data show CDR1 as MNHEY and CDR2 as SMNVEV (reference sequence). The CDR3 length is 15 residues.

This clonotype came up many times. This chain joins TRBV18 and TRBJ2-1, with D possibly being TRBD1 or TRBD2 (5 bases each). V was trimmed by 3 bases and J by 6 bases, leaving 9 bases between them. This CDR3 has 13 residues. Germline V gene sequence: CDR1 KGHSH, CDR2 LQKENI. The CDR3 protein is CASSPRGVNEQFF. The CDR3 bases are TGTGCCAGCTCACCGAGGGGCGTCAATGAGCAGTTCTTC.

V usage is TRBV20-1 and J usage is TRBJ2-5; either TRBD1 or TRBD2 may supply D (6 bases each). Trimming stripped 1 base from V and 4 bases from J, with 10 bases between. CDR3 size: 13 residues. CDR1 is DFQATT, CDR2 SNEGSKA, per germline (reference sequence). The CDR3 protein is CSARAGGGETQYF. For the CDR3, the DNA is TGCAGTGCTAGAGCAGGAGGGGGAGAGACCCAGTACTTC.

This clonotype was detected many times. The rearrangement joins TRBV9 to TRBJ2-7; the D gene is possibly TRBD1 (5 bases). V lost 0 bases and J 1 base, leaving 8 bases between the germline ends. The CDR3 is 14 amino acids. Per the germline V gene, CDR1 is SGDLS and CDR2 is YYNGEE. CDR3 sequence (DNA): TGTGCCAGCAGCGTAGCAGGGCAGTCCTACGAGCAGTACTTC. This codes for CASSVAGQSYEQYF.

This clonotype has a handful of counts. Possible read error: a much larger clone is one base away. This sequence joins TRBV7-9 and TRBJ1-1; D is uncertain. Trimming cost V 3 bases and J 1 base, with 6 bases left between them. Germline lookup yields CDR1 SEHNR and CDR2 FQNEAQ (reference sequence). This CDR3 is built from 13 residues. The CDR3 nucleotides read TGTGCCAGCAGCTTCTCCCAGAACACTGAAGCTTTCTTT. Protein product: CASSFSQNTEAFF.

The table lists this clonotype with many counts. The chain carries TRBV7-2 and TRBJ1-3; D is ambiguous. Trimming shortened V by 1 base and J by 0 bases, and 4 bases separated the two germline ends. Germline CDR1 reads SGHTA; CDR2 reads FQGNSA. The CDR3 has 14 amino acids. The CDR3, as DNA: TGTGCCAGCAGCTTAGACAGCTCTGGAAACACCATATATTTT. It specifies CASSLDSSGNTIYF.

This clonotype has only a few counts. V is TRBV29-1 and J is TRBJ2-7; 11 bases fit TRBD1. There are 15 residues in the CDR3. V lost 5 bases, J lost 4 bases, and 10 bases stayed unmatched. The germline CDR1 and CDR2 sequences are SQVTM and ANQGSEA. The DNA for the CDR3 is TGCAGCGTTACAACGGGACAGGGGGGTTCTTACGAGCAGTACTTC. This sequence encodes CSVTTGQGGSYEQYF.

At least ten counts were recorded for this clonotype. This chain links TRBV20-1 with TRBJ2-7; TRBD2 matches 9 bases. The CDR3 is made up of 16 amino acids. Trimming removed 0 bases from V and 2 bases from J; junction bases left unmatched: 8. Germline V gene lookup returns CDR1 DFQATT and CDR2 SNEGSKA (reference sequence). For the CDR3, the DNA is TGCAGTGCTAGAGATTATAGCGGGAGCGACCCCTACGAGCAGTACTTC. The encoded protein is CSARDYSGSDPYEQYF.

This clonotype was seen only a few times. CDR3 DNA sequence: TGTGCCAGCAGTTACGACAGGGCCCCCCGCAATGAGCAGTTCTTC. This codes for CASSYDRAPRNEQFF. V usage is TRBV6-5 and J usage is TRBJ2-1; 7 bases fit TRBD1. Trimming at V came to 2 bases and at J to 6 bases, leaving 7 bases not matched to a gene. The germline gives CDR1 MNHEY, CDR2 SVGAGI. The CDR3 loop spans 15 amino acids.

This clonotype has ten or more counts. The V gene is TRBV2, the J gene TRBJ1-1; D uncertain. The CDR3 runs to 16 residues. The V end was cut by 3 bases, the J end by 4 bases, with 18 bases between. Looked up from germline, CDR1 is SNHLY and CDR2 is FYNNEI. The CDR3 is CASSEAAQPTGTEAFF. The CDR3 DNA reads TGTGCCAGCAGTGAGGCAGCTCAGCCTACGGGCACTGAAGCTTTCTTT.